This T cell receptor (beta chain) was documented in a study of cytomegalovirus exposure and HLA in healthy donors. Whole-study context: An earlier analysis found 110 million or so unique TCR beta sequences from around 180 million T cells. Points from the study as a whole: Altogether, some 160 TCR beta chains were recorded as cytomegalovirus-associated.

This clone appeared a few times. Its antigen is currently unknown. The CDR3 runs 14 residues. V was pared by 1 base and J by 5 bases, with 6 bases between. Germline CDR1 is LGHNA and CDR2 is YNFKEQ. The PCR made use of 60 Vbeta and 13 Jbeta primers. As originally analysed: In a later analysis, of around 83 million unique beta chains, 9 million to 11 million appeared in at least two donors. TCRdb's table, derived via immunoSEQ multiplex PCR, lists solely in-frame clones and lacks some. Clonal size and the V and J genes are those of that table, whereas D and trimming came from the DNA. The sample carries 40,000 to 55,000 clones, around three quarters recorded once.

The sequence was collected from a man aged 25-45 years in good health and CMV-seropositive. The rearrangement joins TRBV4-2 to TRBJ1-6; tentative D call: TRBD1 (6 bases). Input material: PBMCs. The CDR3 reads CASSQGQDNSPLHF. The DNA for the CDR3 is TGTGCCAGCAGCCAAGGACAGGATAATTCACCCCTCCACTTT.